The rows below give T cell receptor beta chains drawn from one sample of a study of cytomegalovirus exposure and HLA in healthy donors. This table comes from immunoSEQ multiplex PCR, and its TCRdb copy is limited to in-frame clones, with some not included. The profile shows about 360,000 clones, 70% to 90% of them singletons. The sequencing sample was made of PBMCs. All receptors derive from a woman under 30 in good health and CMV-seronegative. CDR3s include the opening cysteine and the closing phenylalanine or tryptophan. Each record gives: CDR3 protein, CDR3 DNA, V gene, J gene, D gene, clone size. A D gene is named only where the DNA matches it firmly. The size of a clone is reported for some rows only, either as once, few or many, or as a class for expanded clones.

CASSPRGMGQNNQPQHF,TGTGCCAGCTCACCAAGGGGGATGGGGCAGAACAATCAGCCCCAGCATTTT,TRBV18,TRBJ1-5,.,once
CASSPLTGNTEAFF,TGTGCCAGCAGTCCTTTGACAGGTAACACTGAAGCTTTCTTT,TRBV28,TRBJ1-1,.,.
CATSTNRLDYEQYF,TGTGCCACCAGCACAAACCGTCTAGACTACGAGCAGTACTTC,TRBV15,TRBJ2-7,.,.
CAINTGIGQPQHF,TGTGCCATCAACACAGGCATCGGTCAGCCCCAGCATTTT,TRBV2,TRBJ1-5,.,.
CASSLIEGEGKLFF,TGCGCCAGCAGCCTGATTGAAGGGGAAGGAAAACTGTTTTTT,TRBV4-1,TRBJ1-4,.,.
CASSPRTGPNTGELFF,TGTGCCAGCAGCCCCAGGACAGGGCCGAACACCGGGGAGCTGTTTTTT,TRBV7-8,TRBJ2-2,TRBD1,.
CASSLFRQGARGAEAFF,TGCGCCAGCAGCCTGTTTCGACAGGGGGCGCGAGGCGCTGAAGCTTTCTTT,TRBV4-1,TRBJ1-1,TRBD1,.
CASTYGGPRPNYGYTF,TGCGCCAGCACGTACGGAGGTCCTCGGCCCAACTATGGCTACACCTTC,TRBV5-1,TRBJ1-2,.,.
CASSSGGRTYEQYF,TGTGCCAGCAGCTCCGGGGGACGGACCTACGAGCAGTACTTC,TRBV5-6,TRBJ2-7,.,.
CASSQRTGGRRNTIYF,TGTGCCAGCAGCCAACGTACAGGGGGCAGGAGAAACACCATATATTTT,TRBV11-2,TRBJ1-3,TRBD1,.
CASSDRQGTDTQYF,TGTGCCAGCAGTGACCGACAGGGGACAGATACGCAGTATTTT,TRBV6-4,TRBJ2-3,TRBD1,.
CASIRGTNEKLFF,TGTGCCAGCATAAGGGGAACTAATGAAAAACTGTTTTTT,TRBV2,TRBJ1-4,.,.
CASSGSRNEQFF,TGCGCCAGCAGCGGCTCTAGGAATGAGCAGTTCTTC,TRBV5-1,TRBJ2-1,.,.
CASSLGGTSGIPDTQYF,TGTGCCAGCAGTTTAGGGGGGACTAGCGGGATACCAGATACGCAGTATTTT,TRBV27,TRBJ2-3,TRBD2,.
CASLMAGSSTDTQYF,TGTGCCAGCTTAATGGCGGGGTCTAGCACAGATACGCAGTATTTT,TRBV6-5,TRBJ2-3,.,.
CASRGRGEQFF,TGCGCCAGCAGAGGAAGAGGTGAGCAGTTCTTC,TRBV5-1,TRBJ2-1,.,.
CASSQEGAGGYYEQYF,TGCGCCAGCAGCCAAGAGGGGGCAGGGGGCTACTACGAGCAGTACTTC,TRBV4-1,TRBJ2-7,TRBD1,.
CASSGPGGQPQHF,TGTGCCAGCAGCGGGCCCGGGGGGCAGCCCCAGCATTTT,TRBV7-9,TRBJ1-5,.,.
CASSPGTNTQYF,TGTGCCAGCAGCCCGGGGACTAATACGCAGTATTTT,TRBV5-6,TRBJ2-3,TRBD2,.
CASSVAKASGRGGYNEQFF,TGTGCCAGCAGCGTAGCTAAGGCTAGCGGGAGGGGCGGCTACAATGAGCAGTTCTTC,TRBV9,TRBJ2-1,TRBD2,.
CASSVRGGNTEAFF,TGTGCCAGCAGCGTACGGGGGGGGAACACTGAAGCTTTCTTT,TRBV6-5,TRBJ1-1,.,.
CASHHRGPYEQYF,TGTGCCAGCCACCACAGGGGCCCCTACGAGCAGTACTTC,TRBV28,TRBJ2-7,TRBD1,.
CASQTGGGNSPLHF,TGCGCCAGTCAGACAGGGGGAGGTAATTCACCCCTCCACTTT,TRBV5-1,TRBJ1-6,TRBD1,.
CASRPRVGGYTF,TGTGCAAGTCGCCCGAGGGTCGGCGGCTACACCTTC,TRBV12-2,TRBJ1-2,.,few
CASSPLPGTSSYEQYF,TGCGCCAGCAGCCCCTTACCGGGGACAAGCTCCTACGAGCAGTACTTC,TRBV5-1,TRBJ2-7,.,.
CASSIAGGEYNEQFF,TGTGCCAGTAGTATAGCGGGAGGGGAATACAATGAGCAGTTCTTC,TRBV19,TRBJ2-1,TRBD2,.
CASSHRRGHYGYTF,TGTGCCAGCAGCCACCGGAGGGGCCACTATGGCTACACCTTC,TRBV14,TRBJ1-2,.,few
CASSSTGNYGYTF,TGTGCCAGCAGCTCGACAGGCAACTATGGCTACACCTTC,TRBV5-6,TRBJ1-2,.,.
CASSFHMRSPLHF,TGTGCCAGCAGCTTCCACATGCGGTCACCCCTCCACTTT,TRBV27,TRBJ1-6,.,.
CSARFGETQYF,TGCAGTGCTAGATTCGGAGAGACCCAGTACTTC,TRBV20-1,TRBJ2-5,.,.
CASSPWGGVGSDEQYF,TGCGCCAGCAGCCCATGGGGCGGAGTTGGGTCGGACGAGCAGTACTTC,TRBV4-1,TRBJ2-7,.,.
CASSIGQEYHEQYF,TGTGCCAGTAGTATTGGACAGGAGTACCACGAGCAGTACTTC,TRBV19,TRBJ2-7,TRBD1,.
CASTRRQGSDTEAFF,TGCGCCAGTACGCGTAGACAGGGATCGGACACTGAAGCTTTCTTT,TRBV5-1,TRBJ1-1,TRBD1,.
CATSRGEGSGNTIYF,TGTGCCACCAGCAGAGGGGAGGGCTCTGGAAACACCATATATTTT,TRBV15,TRBJ1-3,.,.
CASSFEVRTNQPQHF,TGTGCCAGCAGCTTCGAGGTGAGAACGAATCAGCCCCAGCATTTT,TRBV5-5,TRBJ1-5,.,.
CASSVDPQGTQPQHF,TGTGCCAGCAGTGTAGACCCACAGGGGACACAGCCCCAGCATTTT,TRBV27,TRBJ1-5,TRBD1,.
CAWSGVWTRTEYTGELFF,TGTGCCTGGAGTGGCGTATGGACTAGGACAGAATACACCGGGGAGCTGTTTTTT,TRBV30,TRBJ2-2,.,once